This T cell receptor (beta chain) was obtained from a study of CD8 T cells in Susac syndrome. Negative isolation yielded CD4+ and CD8+ T cells, and FACS enriched TEMRA cells. With random hexamers, roughly 0.5 to 1 ug RNA was reverse transcribed. By means of immunoSEQ multiplex PCR, TCR beta CDR3 spanning 54 Vbeta and 13 Jbeta underwent amplification. TCRdb passed the immunoSEQ multiplex PCR reads through MiXCR, listing each CDR3 protein once. This table holds about 150,000 distinct CDR3 sequences, about 94% found once. Looked up from germline, CDR1 is LGHNA and CDR2 is YSLEER. The CDR3 length is 15 residues. V shed 4 bases, J shed 2 bases, and the junction held 6 bases outside the gene matches.

This TCR was sampled from a human donor with Susac syndrome. V gene TRBV4-3 combines with J gene TRBJ2-3, with 7 positions matching TRBD1. Sequencing was performed on CD4+ T cells from PBMCs. CDR3 sequence (DNA): TGCGCCAGCAGCCCAAAAGGGGGCCCCACAGATACGCAGTATTTT. Its protein is CASSPKGGPTDTQYF.